This TCR beta chain was found in a study of technical replicates of blood from several donors. TCRdb's table, derived via immunoSEQ multiplex PCR, lists solely in-frame clones and lacks some. The table shows roughly 70,000 clones, with roughly nine tenths occurring only once. The germline V gene encodes CDR1 SNHLY and CDR2 FYNNEI. V was shortened by 2 bases and J by 2 bases, with 12 bases between the two germline ends. There are 15 residues in the CDR3. The V gene is TRBV2, the J gene TRBJ2-5; D unclear. What was sequenced was PBMCs. The TCR comes from a human donor in good health. Some clones in this sample may be carry-over from other donors' samples. The CDR3 here is CASSERLVAQETQYF. The CDR3 bases are TGTGCCAGCAGTGAACGGCTAGTGGCTCAAGAGACCCAGTACTTC.